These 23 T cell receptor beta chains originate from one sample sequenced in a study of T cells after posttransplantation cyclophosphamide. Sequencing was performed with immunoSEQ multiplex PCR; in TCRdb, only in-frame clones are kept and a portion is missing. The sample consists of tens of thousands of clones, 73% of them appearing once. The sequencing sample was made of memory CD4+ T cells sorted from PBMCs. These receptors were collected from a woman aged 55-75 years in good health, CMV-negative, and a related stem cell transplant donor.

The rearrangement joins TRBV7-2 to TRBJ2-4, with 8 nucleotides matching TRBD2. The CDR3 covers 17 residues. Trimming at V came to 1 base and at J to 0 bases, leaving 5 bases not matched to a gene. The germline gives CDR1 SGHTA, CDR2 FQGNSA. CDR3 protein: CASSLVPAGAAKNIQYF. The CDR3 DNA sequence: TGTGCCAGCAGCTTAGTCCCAGCGGGGGCAGCCAAAAACATTCAGTACTTC.

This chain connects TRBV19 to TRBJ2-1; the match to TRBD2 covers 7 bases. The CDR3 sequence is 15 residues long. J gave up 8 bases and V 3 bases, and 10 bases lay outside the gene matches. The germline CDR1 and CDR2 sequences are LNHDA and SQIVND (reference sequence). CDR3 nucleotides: TGTGCCAGTAGTATTAGATTCAGCGGGACCTATGAGCAGTTCTTC. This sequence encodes CASSIRFSGTYEQFF. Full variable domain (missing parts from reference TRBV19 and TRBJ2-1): DGGITQSPKYLFRKEGQNVTLSCEQNLNHDAMYWYRQDPGQGLRLIYYSQIVNDFQKGDIAEGYSVSREKKESFPLTVTSAQKNPTAFYLCASSIRFSGTYEQFFGPGTRLTVL.

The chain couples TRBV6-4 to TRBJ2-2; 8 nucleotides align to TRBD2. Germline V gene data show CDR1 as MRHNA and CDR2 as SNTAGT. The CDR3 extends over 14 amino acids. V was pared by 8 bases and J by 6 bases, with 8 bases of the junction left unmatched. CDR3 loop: CASSSAGAAGELFF. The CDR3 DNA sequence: TGTGCCAGCTCCTCAGCGGGAGCGGCCGGGGAGCTGTTTTTT.

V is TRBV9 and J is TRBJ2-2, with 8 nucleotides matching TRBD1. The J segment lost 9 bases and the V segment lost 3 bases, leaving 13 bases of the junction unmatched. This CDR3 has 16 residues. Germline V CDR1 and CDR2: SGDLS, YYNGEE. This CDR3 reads CASSAGQGVSLRELFF. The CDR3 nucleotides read TGTGCCAGCAGCGCCGGACAGGGTGTAAGTTTAAGGGAGCTGTTTTTT.

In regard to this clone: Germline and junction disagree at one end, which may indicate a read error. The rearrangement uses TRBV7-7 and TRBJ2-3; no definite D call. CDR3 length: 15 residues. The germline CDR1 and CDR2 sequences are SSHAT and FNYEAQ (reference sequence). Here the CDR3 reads CASSKTRSNTDTQYF. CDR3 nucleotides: TGTGCTAGCAGCAAGACACGGTCTAACACAGATACGCAGTATTTT.

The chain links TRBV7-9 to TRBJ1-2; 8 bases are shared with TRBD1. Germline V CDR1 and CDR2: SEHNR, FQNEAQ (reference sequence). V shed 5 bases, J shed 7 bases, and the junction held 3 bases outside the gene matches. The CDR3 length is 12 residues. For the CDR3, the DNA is TGTGCCAGCAGCATTGGACAGGGTGGCTACACCTTC. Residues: CASSIGQGGYTF.

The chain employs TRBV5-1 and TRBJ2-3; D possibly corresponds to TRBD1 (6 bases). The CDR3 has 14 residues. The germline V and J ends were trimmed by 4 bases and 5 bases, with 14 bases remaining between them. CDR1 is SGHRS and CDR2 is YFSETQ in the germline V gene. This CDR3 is CASSLTLRGDTQYF. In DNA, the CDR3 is TGCGCCAGCAGCCTTACTCTCAGGGGAGATACGCAGTATTTT.

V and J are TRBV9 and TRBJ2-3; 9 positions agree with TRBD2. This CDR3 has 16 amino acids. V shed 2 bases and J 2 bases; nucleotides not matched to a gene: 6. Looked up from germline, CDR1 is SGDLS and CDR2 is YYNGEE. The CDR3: CASSVKAGGHTDTQYF. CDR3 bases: TGTGCCAGCAGCGTCAAAGCGGGGGGACACACAGATACGCAGTATTTT.

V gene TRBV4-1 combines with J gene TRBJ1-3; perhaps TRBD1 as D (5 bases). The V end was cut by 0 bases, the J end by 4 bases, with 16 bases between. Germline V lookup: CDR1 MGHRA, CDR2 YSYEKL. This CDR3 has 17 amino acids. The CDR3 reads CASSQDRGTLRGNTIYF. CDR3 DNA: TGCGCCAGCAGCCAAGATCGGGGGACGCTTAGGGGAAACACCATATATTTT.

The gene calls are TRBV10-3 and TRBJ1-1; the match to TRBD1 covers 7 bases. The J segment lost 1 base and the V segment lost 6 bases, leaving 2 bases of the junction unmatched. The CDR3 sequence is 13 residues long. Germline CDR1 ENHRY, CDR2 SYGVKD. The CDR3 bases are TGTGCCATCAGCGGACAGGCGAACACTGAAGCTTTCTTT. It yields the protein CAISGQANTEAFF.

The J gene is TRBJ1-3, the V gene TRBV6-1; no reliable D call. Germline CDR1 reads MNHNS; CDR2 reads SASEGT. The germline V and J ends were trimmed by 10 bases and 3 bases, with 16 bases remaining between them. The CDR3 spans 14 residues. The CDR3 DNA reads TGTGCCATTAGGAGCGGCGTAGATGGAAACACCATATATTTT. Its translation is CAIRSGVDGNTIYF.

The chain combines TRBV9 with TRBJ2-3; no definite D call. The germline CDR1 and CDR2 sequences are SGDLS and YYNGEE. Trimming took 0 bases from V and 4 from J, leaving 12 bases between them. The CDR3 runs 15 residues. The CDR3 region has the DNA TGTGCCAGCAGCGTAGGTGCTCCACGGGCAGATACGCAGTATTTT. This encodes CASSVGAPRADTQYF.

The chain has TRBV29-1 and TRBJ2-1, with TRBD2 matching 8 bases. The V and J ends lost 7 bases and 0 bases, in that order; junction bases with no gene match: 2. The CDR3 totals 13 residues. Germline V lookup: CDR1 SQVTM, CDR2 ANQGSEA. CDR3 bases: TGCAGCGGTACTAGCGGCTCCTACAATGAGCAGTTCTTC. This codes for CSGTSGSYNEQFF.

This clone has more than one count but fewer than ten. In DNA form, the CDR3 reads TGTGCCAGCAGCTCACAGAACATGAACACTGAAGCTTTCTTT. Translating it yields CASSSQNMNTEAFF. This chain links TRBV5-4 with TRBJ1-1; no clear D gene. This CDR3 comprises 14 residues. V lost 3 bases, J lost 0 bases, and 9 bases lay in between. Per the germline V gene, CDR1 is SGHNT and CDR2 is YYREEE (reference sequence).

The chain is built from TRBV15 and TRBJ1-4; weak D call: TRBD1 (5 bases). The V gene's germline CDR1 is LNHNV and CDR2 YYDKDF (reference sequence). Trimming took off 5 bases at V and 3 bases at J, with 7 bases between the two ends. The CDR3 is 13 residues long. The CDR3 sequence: CATSSGPNEKLFF. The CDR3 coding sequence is TGTGCCACCAGCTCAGGGCCTAATGAAAAACTGTTTTTT.

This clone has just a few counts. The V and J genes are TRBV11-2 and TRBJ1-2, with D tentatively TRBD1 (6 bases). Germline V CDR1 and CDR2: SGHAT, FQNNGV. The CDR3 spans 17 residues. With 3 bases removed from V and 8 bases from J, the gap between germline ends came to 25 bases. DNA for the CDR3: TGTGCCAGCAGCTTGATAGGACAGCCCGAAAAAAGATTGGGCTACACCTTC. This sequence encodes CASSLIGQPEKRLGYTF. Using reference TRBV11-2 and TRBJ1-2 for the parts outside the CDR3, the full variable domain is EAGVAQSPRYKIIEKRQSVAFWCNPISGHATLYWYQQILGQGPKLLIQFQNNGVVDDSQLPKDRFSAERLKGVDSTLKIQPAKLEDSAVYLCASSLIGQPEKRLGYTFGSGTRLTVV.

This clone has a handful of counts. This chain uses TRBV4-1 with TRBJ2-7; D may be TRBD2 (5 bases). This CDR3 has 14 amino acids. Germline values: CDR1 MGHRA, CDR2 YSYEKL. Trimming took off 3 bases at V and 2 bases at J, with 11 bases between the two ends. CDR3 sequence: CASSQGLRAYEQYF. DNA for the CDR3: TGCGCCAGCAGCCAGGGGTTGCGGGCCTACGAGCAGTACTTC.

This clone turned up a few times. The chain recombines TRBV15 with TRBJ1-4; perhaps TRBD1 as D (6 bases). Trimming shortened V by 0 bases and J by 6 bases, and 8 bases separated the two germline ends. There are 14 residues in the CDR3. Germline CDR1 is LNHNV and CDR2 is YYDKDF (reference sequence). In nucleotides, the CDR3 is TGTGCCACCAGCAGAGAAACAGGGTATGAAAAACTGTTTTTT. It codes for CATSRETGYEKLFF.

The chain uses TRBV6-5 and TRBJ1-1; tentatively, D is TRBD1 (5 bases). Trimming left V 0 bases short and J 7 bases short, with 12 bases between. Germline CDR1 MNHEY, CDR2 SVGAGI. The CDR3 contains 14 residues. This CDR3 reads CASSYSGRGGEAFF. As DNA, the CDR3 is TGTGCCAGCAGTTACTCGGGAAGGGGAGGTGAAGCTTTCTTT.

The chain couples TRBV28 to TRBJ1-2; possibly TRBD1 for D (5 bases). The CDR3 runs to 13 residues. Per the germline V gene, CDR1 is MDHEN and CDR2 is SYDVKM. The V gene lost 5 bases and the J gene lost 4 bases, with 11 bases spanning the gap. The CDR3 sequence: CASSLLDSYGYTF. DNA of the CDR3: TGTGCCAGCAGTCTCCTCGACAGCTATGGCTACACCTTC.

The CDR3 reads CASSSRDRGGEQYF. In nucleotides, the CDR3 is TGTGCCAGCAGCTCCCGGGACAGGGGTGGGGAGCAGTACTTC. The chain joins TRBV7-9 to TRBJ2-7; 10 bases are a match to TRBD1. The V gene's germline CDR1 is SEHNR and CDR2 FQNEAQ (reference sequence). J gave up 7 bases and V 4 bases, and 7 bases lay outside the gene matches. This CDR3 is built from 14 residues.

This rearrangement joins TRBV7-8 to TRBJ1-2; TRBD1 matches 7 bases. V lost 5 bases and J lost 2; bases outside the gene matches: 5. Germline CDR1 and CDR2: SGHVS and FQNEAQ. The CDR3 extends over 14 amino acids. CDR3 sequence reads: CASSILQGNYGYTF. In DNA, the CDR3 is TGTGCCAGCAGCATCTTACAGGGGAACTATGGCTACACCTTC. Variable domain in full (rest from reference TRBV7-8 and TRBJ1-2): GAGVSQSPRYKVAKRGQDVALRCDPISGHVSLFWYQQALGQGPEFLTYFQNEAQLDKSGLPSDRFFAERPEGSVSTLKIQRTQQEDSAVYLCASSILQGNYGYTFGSGTRLTVV.

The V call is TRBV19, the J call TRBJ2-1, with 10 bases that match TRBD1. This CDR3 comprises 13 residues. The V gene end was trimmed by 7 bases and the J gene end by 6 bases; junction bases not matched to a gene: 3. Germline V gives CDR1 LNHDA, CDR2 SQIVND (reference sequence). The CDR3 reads CASKGQGSNEQFF. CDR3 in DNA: TGTGCCAGTAAGGGACAGGGGTCCAATGAGCAGTTCTTC.